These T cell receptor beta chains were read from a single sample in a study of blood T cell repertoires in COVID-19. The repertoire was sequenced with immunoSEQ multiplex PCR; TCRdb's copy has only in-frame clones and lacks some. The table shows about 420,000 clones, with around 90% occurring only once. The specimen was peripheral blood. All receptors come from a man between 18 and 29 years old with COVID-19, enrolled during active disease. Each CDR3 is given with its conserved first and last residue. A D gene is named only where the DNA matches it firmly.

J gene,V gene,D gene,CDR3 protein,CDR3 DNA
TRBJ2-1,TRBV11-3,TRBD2,CASSRRTSGGLEQFF,TGTGCCAGCAGCAGAAGAACTAGCGGGGGCCTCGAGCAGTTCTTC
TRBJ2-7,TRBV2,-,CASSEGAGEQYF,TGTGCCAGCAGTGAAGGGGCTGGGGAGCAGTACTTC
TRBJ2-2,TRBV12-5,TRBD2,CASGFEAGGTGELFF,TGTGCTAGTGGTTTTGAGGCGGGAGGCACCGGGGAGCTGTTTTTT
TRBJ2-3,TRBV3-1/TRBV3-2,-,CASSQDTITDTQYF,TGTGCCAGCAGCCAAGACACTATCACAGATACGCAGTATTTT
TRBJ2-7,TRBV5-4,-,CATRRLAYAYEQYF,TGTGCCACCCGGAGGTTAGCATACGCGTACGAGCAGTACTTC
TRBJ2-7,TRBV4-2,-,CASSPTAQAGEQYF,TGTGCCAGCAGCCCAACGGCGCAGGCAGGCGAGCAGTACTTC
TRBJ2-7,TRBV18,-,CASSQNREQYF,TGTGCCAGCTCCCAAAATCGGGAGCAGTACTTC
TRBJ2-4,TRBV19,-,CASRAPTKNIQYF,TGTGCCAGCAGGGCCCCGACCAAAAACATTCAGTACTTC
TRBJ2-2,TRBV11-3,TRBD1,CASSPWDRGGGELFF,TGTGCCAGCAGCCCCTGGGACAGGGGTGGCGGGGAGCTGTTTTTT
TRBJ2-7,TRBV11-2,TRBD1,CASIPWTGWFYEQYF,TGTGCCAGCATCCCTTGGACAGGGTGGTTCTACGAGCAGTACTTC
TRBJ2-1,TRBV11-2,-,CASSPLTRLGVGEQFF,TGTGCCAGCAGCCCCCTGACAAGGCTCGGCGTTGGAGAGCAGTTCTTC
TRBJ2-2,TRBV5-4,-,CASSLITGNTGELFF,TGTGCCAGCAGCTTGATAACAGGGAACACCGGGGAGCTGTTTTTT
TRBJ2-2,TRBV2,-,CASSDYVGGTELFF,TGTGCCAGCAGTGATTATGTAGGGGGTACGGAGCTGTTTTTT